A selection of T cell receptor beta chains follows, all from one sample in a study of blood T cell repertoires in COVID-19. Sequencing was performed with immunoSEQ multiplex PCR; in TCRdb, only in-frame clones are kept and a portion is missing. The sample yields about 190,000 clones, roughly 80% seen once. The specimen sequenced was peripheral blood. These receptors came from a human donor in a cohort sampled during active COVID-19. The conserved cysteine and the conserved F or W are not part of the CDR3 here. A D gene is named only where the DNA matches it firmly.

>TRBJ2-3|TRBV5-1|TRBD1
ASSLGQGALTDTQY
>TRBJ2-1|TRBV11-2|TRBD1
ASSHPWQGANEQF
>TRBJ2-5|TRBV12-3/TRBV12-4|NA
ASRRGQTQY
>TRBJ1-2|TRBV28|NA
ASSLWGGPQGYT
>TRBJ2-3|TRBV24-1|TRBD1
ATSDSGTATSGTQY
>TRBJ2-7|TRBV11-3|NA
ASSLGAGSNYEQY
>TRBJ2-2|TRBV11-1|NA
ASSTGLKTTGELF
>TRBJ1-1|TRBV2|TRBD1
ASRGGQSVAEAF
>TRBJ1-1|TRBV12-3/TRBV12-4|NA
ASSSLANTEAF
>TRBJ1-6|TRBV19|NA
ASSIRPQAENSPLH
>TRBJ2-1|TRBV27|TRBD2
ASSLISGGYNEQF
>TRBJ2-1|TRBV18|TRBD2
ASSPGGGKQVYEQF
>TRBJ2-1|TRBV4-1|TRBD2
ASSQDRLAGNEQF
>TRBJ2-3|TRBV19|NA
ASSAQALTRTQY
>TRBJ2-4|TRBV15|NA
ATSRDRKNIQY
>TRBJ1-5|TRBV6-5|NA
ASRQGQLSNQPQH
>TRBJ2-4|TRBV18|NA
ATSREDSENIQY
>TRBJ2-6|TRBV5-1|NA
ASSPVADSGANVLT
>TRBJ1-6|TRBV30|TRBD1
AWSRDRISNSPLH
>TRBJ1-1|TRBV6-2/TRBV6-3|NA
ASSYMGGPNTEAF
>TRBJ2-1|TRBV18|NA
ASSLLMGEAAYNEQF
>TRBJ2-5|TRBV9|TRBD2
ASSEGLAGGGETQY
>TRBJ2-7|TRBV19|TRBD1
ASSIDALRDRDSYEQY
>TRBJ2-1|TRBV29-1|NA
SVDARGRRNEQF
>TRBJ2-1|TRBV7-2|NA
ASSPSSSGRNEQF
>TRBJ2-7|TRBV19|NA
ASSIEISGAYEQY
>TRBJ2-5|TRBV3-1/TRBV3-2|TRBD2
ASSQYGRGVIQETQY
>TRBJ1-1|TRBV2|NA
ASRVQQGTEAF
>TRBJ2-3|TRBV29-1|TRBD2
SVEGSGRSLFQDTQY
>TRBJ2-2|TRBV7-9|NA
ASSLARWPTYPGELF
>TRBJ2-2|TRBV11-3|TRBD1
ASSSRTGVDGELF
>TRBJ2-5|TRBV28|TRBD2
ASSFAGVQETQY
>TRBJ2-1|TRBV4-2|NA
ASSQDRRGATSHEQF
>TRBJ1-4|TRBV19|TRBD1
ASSTTDRGGKKLF
>TRBJ1-6|TRBV27|NA
ASSPQGLRGSPLH
>TRBJ1-5|TRBV14|NA
ASSQMGTNQPQH
>TRBJ2-2|TRBV5-1|NA
ASSFVGRLDTGELF
>TRBJ1-1|TRBV12-3/TRBV12-4|NA
ASSPQGKAF